This T cell receptor (beta chain) originates from a study of T cell changes during pregnancy in multiple sclerosis. Germline V gives CDR1 LNHDA, CDR2 SQIVND (reference sequence). CDR3 length equals 14 residues. Trimming cost V 6 bases and J 2 bases, with 14 bases left between them. TCRdb's copy holds only in-frame clones and misses some; the assay was immunoSEQ multiplex PCR. The data contain approximately 96,000 clones, under 95% of them seen just once; the ten biggest clones take up roughly 2.3%. The gene calls are TRBV19 and TRBJ2-7; tentatively, D is TRBD1 (6 bases). Specimen: peripheral blood, collected after pregnancy. The clonotype was recovered from a female donor in good health, enrolled as a control in a pregnancy study. The CDR3 DNA sequence: TGTGCCAGTAGCAACAGGGAAGAAACCTACGAGCAGTACTTC. Protein: CASSNREETYEQYF.